This record concerns one TCR beta chain sequence. The antigen it recognizes is unknown. This may stem from a read error, because a much larger clone lies one nucleotide away. Lymph node samples came from the axillary draining lymph nodes of breast cancer patients. CDR1 and CDR2 were assigned from the germline V gene (reference sequence) as SGHKS and YYEKEE. The junction shows trimming of 3 bases on V and 7 bases on J, plus 9 bases between the germline ends. The CDR3 spans 12 residues, from the cysteine through the phenylalanine. CDR3 DNA only is kept here, 36 bases in frame from base 1. TCRdb shows the sequencer as Illumina HiSeq 2000. Multiplex PCR amplification was used to build the TCR beta chain libraries. The amplified TCR beta chain products were analyzed by high-throughput sequencing. The raw public reads went through TCRdb reprocessing: fastp at Q25, MiXCR clone calling, in-frame beta chains kept. Rows with one shared CDR3 protein collapse into an entry with the most common genes and DNA. This sample has over 100,000 distinct CDR3 sequences in its table, and around 22% of those were observed once. 2.5% to 3% of the sample is in the top ten clones.

The data were taken from a study of breast tumors, draining lymph nodes, adjacent tissues (dated by TCRdb to the mid-2010s). Describing the broader study: TCR beta repertoires were compared across tumor, adjacent nontumor tissue and axillary lymph nodes obtained from breast cancer patients. The study aimed to assess the relationships and possible T-cell exchange between tumor, surrounding tissue and draining lymph node repertoires in human breast cancer.

On the study overall, not on this receptor specifically: The study presented the conclusion that tumor T cells originate in lymph nodes as consistent with a hypothesis, not as something directly demonstrated. T-cell repertoire diversity in tumors was found to be lower than in lymph nodes but higher than in nontumor tissue, and preferential V and J gene usage was observed. The similarity between tumor and nontumor tissue repertoires was significantly greater in luminal-like breast cancer than in basal-like breast cancer. The data were considered consistent with most tumor T cells being derived from the lymph node and subsequently expanding within tumor tissue.

The specimen sequenced was axillary lymph node tissue. This sequence uses TRBV5-5 and TRBJ2-3; no D gene is confidently identified. This sequence was found in a female donor with breast cancer. Some clones in this sample may be carry-over from other donors' samples. Here is the DNA: TGTGCCAGCAGCTCTCCCACTAATACGCAGTATTTT. Its protein product is CASSSPTNTQYF.